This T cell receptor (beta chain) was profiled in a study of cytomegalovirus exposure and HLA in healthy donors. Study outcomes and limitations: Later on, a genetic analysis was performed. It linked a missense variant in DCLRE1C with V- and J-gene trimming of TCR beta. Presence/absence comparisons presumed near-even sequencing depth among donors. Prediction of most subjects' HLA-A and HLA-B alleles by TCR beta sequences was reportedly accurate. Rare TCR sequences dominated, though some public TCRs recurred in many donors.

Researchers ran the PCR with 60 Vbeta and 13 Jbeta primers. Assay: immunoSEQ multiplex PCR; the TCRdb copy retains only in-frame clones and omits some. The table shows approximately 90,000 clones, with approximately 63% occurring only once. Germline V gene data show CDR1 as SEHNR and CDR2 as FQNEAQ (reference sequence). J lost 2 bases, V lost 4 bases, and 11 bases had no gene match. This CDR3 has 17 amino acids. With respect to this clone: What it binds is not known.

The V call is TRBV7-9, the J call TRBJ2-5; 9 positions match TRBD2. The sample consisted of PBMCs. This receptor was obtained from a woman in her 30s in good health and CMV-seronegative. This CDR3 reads CASSSRAGGGWQETQYF. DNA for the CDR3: TGTGCCAGCAGCTCGAGAGCGGGAGGCGGTTGGCAAGAGACCCAGTACTTC.